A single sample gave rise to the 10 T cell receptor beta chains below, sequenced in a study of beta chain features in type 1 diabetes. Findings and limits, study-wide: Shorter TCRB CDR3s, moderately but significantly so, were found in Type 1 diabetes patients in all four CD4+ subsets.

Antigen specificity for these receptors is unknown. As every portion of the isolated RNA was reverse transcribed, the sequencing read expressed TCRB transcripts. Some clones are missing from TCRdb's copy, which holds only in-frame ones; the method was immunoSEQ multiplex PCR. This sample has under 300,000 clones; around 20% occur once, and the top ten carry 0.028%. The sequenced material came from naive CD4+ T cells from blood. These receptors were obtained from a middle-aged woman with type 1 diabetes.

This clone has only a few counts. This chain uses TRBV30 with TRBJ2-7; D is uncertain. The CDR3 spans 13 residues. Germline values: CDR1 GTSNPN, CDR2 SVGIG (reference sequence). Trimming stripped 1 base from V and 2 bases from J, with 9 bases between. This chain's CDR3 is CAWSDSLPYEQYF. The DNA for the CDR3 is TGTGCCTGGAGTGACAGTCTGCCCTACGAGCAGTACTTC.

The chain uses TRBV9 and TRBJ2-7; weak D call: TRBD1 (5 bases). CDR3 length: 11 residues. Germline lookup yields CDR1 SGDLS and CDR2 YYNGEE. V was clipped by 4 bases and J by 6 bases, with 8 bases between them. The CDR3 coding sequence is TGTGCCAGCAGCTCAAGGGGCGAGCAGTACTTC. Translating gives CASSSRGEQYF.

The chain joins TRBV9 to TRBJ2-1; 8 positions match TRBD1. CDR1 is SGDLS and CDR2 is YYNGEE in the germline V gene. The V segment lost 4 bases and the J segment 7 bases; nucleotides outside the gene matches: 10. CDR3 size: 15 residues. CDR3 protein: CASSPPGGYPNEQFF. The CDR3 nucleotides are TGTGCCAGCAGCCCACCAGGGGGCTACCCGAATGAGCAGTTCTTC.

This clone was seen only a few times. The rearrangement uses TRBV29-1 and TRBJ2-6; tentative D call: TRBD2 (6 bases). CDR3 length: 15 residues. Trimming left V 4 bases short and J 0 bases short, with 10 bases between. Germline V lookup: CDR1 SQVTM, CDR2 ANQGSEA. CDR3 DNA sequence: TGCAGCGTTGGATCGGGGGTCTCTGGGGCCAACGTCCTGACTTTC. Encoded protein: CSVGSGVSGANVLTF.

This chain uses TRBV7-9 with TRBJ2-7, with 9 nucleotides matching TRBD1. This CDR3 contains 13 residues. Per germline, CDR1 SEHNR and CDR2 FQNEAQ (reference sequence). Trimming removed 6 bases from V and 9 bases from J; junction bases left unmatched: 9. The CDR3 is CASSRDRDSRQYF. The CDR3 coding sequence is TGTGCCAGCAGTCGGGACAGGGATTCGCGGCAGTACTTC. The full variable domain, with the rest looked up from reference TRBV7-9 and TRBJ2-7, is DTGVSQNPRHKITKRGQNVTFRCDPISEHNRLYWYRQTLGQGPEFLTYFQNEAQLEKSRLLSDRFSAERPKGSFSTLEIQRTEQGDSAMYLCASSRDRDSRQYFGPGTRLTVT.

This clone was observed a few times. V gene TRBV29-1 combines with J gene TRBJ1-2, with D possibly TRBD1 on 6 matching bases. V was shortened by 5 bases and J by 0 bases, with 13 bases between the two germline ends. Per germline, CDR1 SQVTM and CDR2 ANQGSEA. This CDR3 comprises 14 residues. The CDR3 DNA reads TGCAGCGTTCCAACTGGGACACCTAACTATGGCTACACCTTC. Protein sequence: CSVPTGTPNYGYTF.

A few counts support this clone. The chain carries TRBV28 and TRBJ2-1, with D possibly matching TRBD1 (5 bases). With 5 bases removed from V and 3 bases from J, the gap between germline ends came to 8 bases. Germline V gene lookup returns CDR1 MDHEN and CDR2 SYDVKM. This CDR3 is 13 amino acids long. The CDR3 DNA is TGTGCCAGCAGTCCACAGGTCTACAATGAGCAGTTCTTC. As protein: CASSPQVYNEQFF.

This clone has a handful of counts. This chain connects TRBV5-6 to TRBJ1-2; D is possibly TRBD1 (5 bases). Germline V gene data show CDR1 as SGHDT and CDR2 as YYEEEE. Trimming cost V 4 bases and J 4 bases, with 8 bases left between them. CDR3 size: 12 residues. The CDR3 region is CASSVTGYGYTF. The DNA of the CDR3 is TGTGCCAGCAGCGTCACAGGCTATGGCTACACCTTC.

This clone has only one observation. In DNA, the CDR3 is TGTGCCAGCAGCTCGCCGGGACAGGGGGGATACGAGCAGTACTTC. Amino acids: CASSSPGQGGYEQYF. This rearrangement joins TRBV5-4 to TRBJ2-7, with 11 bases fitting TRBD1. Losses at the gene ends were 3 bases for V and 4 bases for J; bases not matched to a gene: 6. Per germline, CDR1 SGHNT and CDR2 YYREEE (reference sequence). The CDR3 is 15 residues long. Filled out from reference TRBV5-4 and TRBJ2-7, the complete variable domain reads ETGVTQSPTHLIKTRGQQVTLRCSSQSGHNTVSWYQQALGQGPQFIFQYYREEENGRGNFPPRFSGLQFPNYSSELNVNALELDDSALYLCASSSPGQGGYEQYFGPGTRLTVT.

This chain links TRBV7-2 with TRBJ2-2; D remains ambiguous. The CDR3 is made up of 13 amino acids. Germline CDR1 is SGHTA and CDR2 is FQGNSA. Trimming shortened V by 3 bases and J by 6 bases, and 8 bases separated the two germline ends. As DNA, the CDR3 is TGTGCCAGCAGCTTGGGTCAGGCCGGGGAGCTGTTTTTT. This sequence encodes CASSLGQAGELFF.